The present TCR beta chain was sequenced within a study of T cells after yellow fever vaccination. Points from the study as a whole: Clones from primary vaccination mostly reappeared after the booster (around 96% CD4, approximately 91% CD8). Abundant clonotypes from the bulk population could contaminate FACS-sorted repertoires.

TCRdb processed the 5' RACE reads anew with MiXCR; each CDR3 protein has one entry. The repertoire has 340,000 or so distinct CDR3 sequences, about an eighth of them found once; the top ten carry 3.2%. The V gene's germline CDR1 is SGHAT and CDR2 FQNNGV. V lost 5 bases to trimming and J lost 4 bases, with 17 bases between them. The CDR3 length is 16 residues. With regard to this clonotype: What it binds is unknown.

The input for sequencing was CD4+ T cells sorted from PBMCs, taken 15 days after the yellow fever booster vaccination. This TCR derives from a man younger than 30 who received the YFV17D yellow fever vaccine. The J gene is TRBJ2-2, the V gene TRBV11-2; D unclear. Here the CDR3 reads CASSLSGSLSTGELFF. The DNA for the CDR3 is TGTGCCAGCAGCCTGAGTGGCAGCCTGAGCACCGGGGAGCTGTTTTTT.